A selection of T cell receptor beta chains follows, all from one sample in a study of cytomegalovirus exposure and HLA in healthy donors. The assay was immunoSEQ multiplex PCR, and TCRdb's table has in-frame clones only and misses some. The sample holds roughly 150,000 clones, about 80% seen once. Sequencing was done on a sample of PBMCs. These receptor sequences come from a woman aged 45-65 years in good health and CMV-seropositive. Each CDR3 is given with its conserved first and last residue. Each record gives: D gene, V gene, J gene, clone size, CDR3 protein, CDR3 DNA. A D gene is named only where the DNA matches it firmly. The size of a clone is reported for some rows only, either as once, few or many, or as a class for expanded clones.

>TRBD1|TRBV28|TRBJ1-5|.
CASSLGQGNQPQHF
TGTGCCAGCAGTTTAGGACAGGGAAATCAGCCCCAGCATTTT
>TRBD1|TRBV19|TRBJ2-2|.
CASSGTGNGELFF
TGTGCCAGTAGTGGGACAGGGAACGGGGAGCTGTTTTTT
>.|TRBV19|TRBJ1-5|.
CASSKGEQPQHF
TGTGCCAGTAGTAAGGGGGAACAGCCCCAGCATTTT
>TRBD2|TRBV4-1|TRBJ2-2|once
CASSQAFPTSAGELFF
TGCGCCAGCAGCCAAGCATTCCCGACTAGCGCCGGGGAGCTGTTTTTT
>.|TRBV5-1|TRBJ1-5|once
CASSPRPGEGQPQHF
TGCGCCAGCAGCCCCAGACCCGGTGAGGGTCAGCCCCAGCATTTT
>TRBD1|TRBV5-4|TRBJ1-2|.
CASSLDRGAYGYTF
TGTGCCAGCAGCTTGGACAGGGGTGCGTATGGCTACACCTTC
>TRBD2|TRBV4-3|TRBJ2-2|.
CASSPSGGVSNTGELFF
TGCGCCAGCAGCCCAAGCGGGGGCGTTTCGAACACCGGGGAGCTGTTTTTT
>TRBD1|TRBV6-1|TRBJ2-7|few
CASGQGYYEQYF
TGTGCCAGCGGACAGGGTTACTACGAGCAGTACTTC
>.|TRBV2|TRBJ2-3|.
CASSEPSGTDTQYF
TGTGCCAGCAGTGAACCTAGCGGCACAGATACGCAGTATTTT
>.|TRBV7-9|TRBJ2-4|.
CASSPPLSDRSGPIQYF
TGTGCCAGCAGCCCCCCCCTATCTGACAGGTCCGGCCCCATTCAGTACTTC
>.|TRBV2|TRBJ1-5|once
CASSGLGQPQHF
TGTGCCAGCAGTGGACTGGGTCAGCCCCAGCATTTT
>TRBD1|TRBV7-9|TRBJ2-7|.
CASSLGEGQLYEQYF
TGTGCCAGCAGCTTAGGAGAGGGACAGTTATACGAGCAGTACTTC
>TRBD1|TRBV10-3|TRBJ2-7|.
CAISTRTGARVYEQYF
TGTGCCATCAGTACCAGGACAGGGGCAAGGGTCTACGAGCAGTACTTC
>.|TRBV7-2|TRBJ2-4|.
CASSLGAGNIQYF
TGTGCCAGCAGCTTAGGGGCTGGAAACATTCAGTACTTC
>.|TRBV6-1|TRBJ1-1|few
CASRAPPNTEAFF
TGTGCCAGCAGGGCCCCACCGAACACTGAAGCTTTCTTT
>.|TRBV11-3|TRBJ2-3|.
CASSLGGLDTDTQYF
TGTGCCAGCAGCTTAGGGGGACTTGACACAGATACGCAGTATTTT
>TRBD1|TRBV7-2|TRBJ1-5|.
CASSRDSANQPQHF
TGTGCCAGCAGCCGGGACAGCGCCAATCAGCCCCAGCATTTT
>TRBD1|TRBV7-2|TRBJ2-7|.
CASSEDRGWYEQYF
TGTGCCAGCAGCGAAGACAGGGGGTGGTACGAGCAGTACTTC
>.|TRBV21-1|TRBJ2-2|few
CASSTPLGGGNTGELFF
TGTGCCAGCAGCACTCCCCTAGGGGGGGGGAACACCGGGGAGCTGTTTTTT
>.|TRBV4-3|TRBJ1-2|.
CASSQGLTNNYGYTF
TGCGCCAGCAGCCAAGGGTTGACAAATAACTATGGCTACACCTTC
>TRBD1|TRBV14|TRBJ2-7|once
CASSLTILSGTGDSYEQYF
TGTGCCAGCAGCCTCACTATCCTCTCCGGGACAGGGGATTCCTACGAGCAGTACTTC
>TRBD1|TRBV9|TRBJ2-3|.
CASSVWTGPTDTQYF
TGTGCCAGCAGCGTGTGGACAGGCCCCACAGATACGCAGTATTTT
>.|TRBV7-9|TRBJ2-7|once
CASTWGGGSSYEQYF
TGTGCCAGCACCTGGGGAGGGGGGAGCTCCTACGAGCAGTACTTC
>TRBD1|TRBV6-4|TRBJ2-1|.
CASSRGGQGALSSYNEQFF
TGTGCCAGCAGTCGAGGGGGACAGGGGGCTCTTAGCTCCTACAATGAGCAGTTCTTC
>TRBD1|TRBV2|TRBJ2-7|.
CASLPRDRVTYEQYF
TGTGCCAGCCTGCCGCGGGACAGGGTAACCTACGAGCAGTACTTC
>.|TRBV2|TRBJ2-7|.
CASSVRADYEQYF
TGTGCCAGCAGTGTCAGGGCTGACTACGAGCAGTACTTC
>TRBD1|TRBV27|TRBJ1-1|few
CASSAQGANTEAFF
TGTGCCAGCAGTGCACAGGGGGCGAACACTGAAGCTTTCTTT
>.|TRBV29-1|TRBJ1-2|.
CSVFGGGYTF
TGCAGCGTGTTCGGGGGAGGCTACACCTTC
>.|TRBV15|TRBJ2-3|.
CATSRDKRLEMDTQYF
TGTGCCACCAGCAGAGATAAACGACTAGAGATGGATACGCAGTATTTT
>.|TRBV5-6|TRBJ2-7|once
CASSFGQSSYEQYF
TGTGCCAGCAGCTTTGGACAGAGCTCCTACGAGCAGTACTTC